The 27 T cell receptor beta chains reported below all come from one sample, sequenced in a study of cytomegalovirus exposure and HLA in healthy donors. Vbeta (60) and Jbeta (13) primers were used in the PCR. TCRdb's table, derived via immunoSEQ multiplex PCR, lists solely in-frame clones and lacks some. Of around 150,000 clones in the sample, around 77% were seen once. Sequenced sample: PBMCs. Every receptor here comes from a woman between 40 and 55 years old in good health and CMV-seronegative.

V is TRBV27 and J is TRBJ1-2, with 9 positions matching TRBD1. The CDR3 is 15 amino acids. V lost 5 bases to trimming and J lost 6 bases; unmatched junction nucleotides: 10. Germline CDR1 reads MNHEY; CDR2 reads SMNVEV (reference sequence). DNA of the CDR3: TGTGCCAGCAGTCCATCCGGGACAGGGAGAAATGGCTACACCTTC. Translated, it gives CASSPSGTGRNGYTF.

The chain recombines TRBV15 with TRBJ1-2, with D maybe TRBD1 (6 bases). Trimming stripped 4 bases from V and 8 bases from J, with 14 bases between. This CDR3 spans 13 amino acids. CDR1 is LNHNV and CDR2 is YYDKDF in the germline V gene (reference sequence). DNA for the CDR3: TGTGCCACCAGCACACAGGGAACTGGGGGCTACACCTTC. This translates into CATSTQGTGGYTF.

V is TRBV5-1 and J is TRBJ2-4, with TRBD1 matching 8 bases. The CDR3 totals 13 residues. The germline CDR1 and CDR2 sequences are SGHRS and YFSETQ. Germline trimming cut 4 bases from V and 8 bases from J; bases unmatched to any gene: 5. The CDR3 loop is CASSTQGAYIQYF. In nucleotides, the CDR3 is TGCGCCAGCAGCACCCAGGGGGCCTACATTCAGTACTTC. The variable domain in full, with the rest retrieved from reference TRBV5-1 and TRBJ2-4, is KAGVTQTPRYLIKTRGQQVTLSCSPISGHRSVSWYQQTPGQGLQFLFEYFSETQRNKGNFPGRFSGRQFSNSRSEMNVSTLELGDSALYLCASSTQGAYIQYFGAGTRLSVL.

In its sample, this clone was seen a few times. CDR3 residues: CASSLGLAGLTDTQYF. For the CDR3, the DNA is TGTGCCAGTAGTCTTGGACTAGCGGGGCTTACAGATACGCAGTATTTT. The chain uses TRBV19 and TRBJ2-3, with 12 positions matching TRBD2. The CDR3 is 16 residues long. V lost 5 bases and J lost 3; bases outside the gene matches: 6. Germline-derived CDR1 and CDR2 are LNHDA and SQIVND (reference sequence).

The chain links TRBV5-6 to TRBJ1-5, with TRBD1 as a possible D gene (5 bases). Trimming shortened V by 0 bases and J by 6 bases, and 13 bases separated the two germline ends. There are 15 residues in the CDR3. The V gene's germline CDR1 is SGHDT and CDR2 YYEEEE. The CDR3 nucleotides are TGTGCCAGCAGCTTGGAGCGGGGGGTCGGTCAGCCCCAGCATTTT. It encodes CASSLERGVGQPQHF.

This clone was seen once. The chain recombines TRBV11-2 with TRBJ2-5; 8 nucleotides match TRBD2. V was pared by 3 bases and J by 4 bases, with 7 bases of the junction left unmatched. From germline, CDR1 is SGHAT and CDR2 FQNNGV. The CDR3 extends over 15 amino acids. The CDR3 loop reads CASSLGAGGTETQYF. In DNA, the CDR3 is TGTGCCAGCAGCTTGGGGGCGGGAGGAACAGAGACCCAGTACTTC. The full variable domain, in which reference TRBV11-2 and TRBJ2-5 provide the parts outside the CDR3, is EAGVAQSPRYKIIEKRQSVAFWCNPISGHATLYWYQQILGQGPKLLIQFQNNGVVDDSQLPKDRFSAERLKGVDSTLKIQPAKLEDSAVYLCASSLGAGGTETQYFGPGTRLLVL.

The chain carries TRBV7-2 and TRBJ1-4, with 9 bases that match TRBD1. CDR3 length equals 13 residues. Germline CDR1 and CDR2: SGHTA and FQGNSA. V lost 5 bases to trimming and J lost 12 bases; unmatched junction nucleotides: 7. In DNA, the CDR3 is TGTGCCAGCAGCCGGGACAGGGCGCGGGAACTGTTTTTT. The encoded protein is CASSRDRARELFF.

The gene calls are TRBV15 and TRBJ2-1; 7 bases map to TRBD1. CDR1 and CDR2 from the germline V gene are LNHNV and YYDKDF (reference sequence). The CDR3 runs to 15 residues. V lost 4 bases, J lost 2 bases, and 5 bases stayed unmatched. CDR3 coding DNA: TGTGCCACCAGCATCCGGGGACAGACCTACAATGAGCAGTTCTTC. The encoded protein is CATSIRGQTYNEQFF.

The chain joins TRBV19 to TRBJ2-5; TRBD1 matches at 7 bases. This CDR3 has 14 residues. Germline V gives CDR1 LNHDA, CDR2 SQIVND (reference sequence). J was trimmed by 4 bases and V by 5 bases; bases with no gene match: 7. CDR3 protein: CASSHGQGVETQYF. The CDR3 DNA reads TGTGCCAGTAGTCATGGGCAGGGGGTAGAGACCCAGTACTTC.

This clone was seen just once. For the CDR3, the DNA is TGCGCCAGCAGCTTGGGTGCGGGAGGTGTTTGGAATGAGCAGTTCTTC. Translated, it gives CASSLGAGGVWNEQFF. J is TRBJ2-1 and V is TRBV5-1, with TRBD2 matching 8 bases. The V and J ends lost 0 bases and 7 bases, in that order; junction bases with no gene match: 9. The CDR3 is 16 residues long. CDR1 is SGHRS and CDR2 is YFSETQ in the germline V gene.

The genes are TRBV28 and TRBJ1-2; D uncertain. The CDR3 is 15 amino acids. Germline CDR1 reads MDHEN; CDR2 reads SYDVKM. With 4 bases removed from V and 1 base from J, the gap between germline ends came to 13 bases. CDR3 protein: CASSSDPGDNYGYTF. CDR3 DNA sequence: TGTGCCAGCAGTTCTGATCCCGGGGATAACTATGGCTACACCTTC.

V is TRBV5-1 and J is TRBJ2-3, with a tentative D call TRBD1 (5 bases). V was cut by 3 bases and J by 0 bases, with 8 bases left in between. Germline-derived CDR1 and CDR2 are SGHRS and YFSETQ. There are 14 residues in the CDR3. CDR3: CASSYRQSTDTQYF. CDR3 sequence (DNA): TGCGCCAGCAGCTATAGACAGAGCACAGATACGCAGTATTTT.

This chain's CDR3 is CASSSSLAGVTGELFF. CDR3 bases: TGCGCCAGCAGCTCTTCACTAGCGGGAGTAACCGGGGAGCTGTTTTTT. The chain carries TRBV5-1 and TRBJ2-2; 11 bases are a match to TRBD2. V trimming: 3 bases; J trimming: 5 bases; junction bases outside the gene matches: 6. In germline, CDR1 is SGHRS, CDR2 YFSETQ. The CDR3 extends over 16 amino acids. Filled out from reference TRBV5-1 and TRBJ2-2, the complete variable domain reads KAGVTQTPRYLIKTRGQQVTLSCSPISGHRSVSWYQQTPGQGLQFLFEYFSETQRNKGNFPGRFSGRQFSNSRSEMNVSTLELGDSALYLCASSSSLAGVTGELFFGEGSRLTVL.

This chain joins TRBV5-6 and TRBJ1-2; TRBD1 agrees at 9 bases. Germline V lookup: CDR1 SGHDT, CDR2 YYEEEE. The CDR3 is 14 residues long. Trimming at V came to 4 bases and at J to 7 bases, leaving 8 bases not matched to a gene. As DNA, the CDR3 is TGTGCCAGCAGCCTTCCACAGGGGGCGGCTGGCTACACCTTC. This translates into CASSLPQGAAGYTF.

The chain combines TRBV7-3 with TRBJ2-1; tentative D call: TRBD2 (5 bases). This CDR3 region has 17 residues. V dropped 2 bases and J dropped 0 bases, with 14 bases sitting between them. CDR1 is SGHTA and CDR2 is FQGTGA in the germline V gene. The chain's CDR3 is CASSLYGGESSYNEQFF. DNA of the CDR3: TGTGCCAGCAGCTTATACGGAGGCGAGAGCTCCTACAATGAGCAGTTCTTC.

The rearrangement links TRBV19 to TRBJ2-5; 9 positions match TRBD2. There are 15 residues in the CDR3. With 5 bases clipped from V and 6 bases from J, the junction kept 10 bases outside the gene matches. CDR1 is LNHDA, CDR2 SQIVND, per germline (reference sequence). CDR3 residues: CASSEAGGPSKTQYF. CDR3 coding DNA: TGTGCCAGTAGTGAGGCGGGAGGGCCTTCGAAGACCCAGTACTTC.

The V gene is TRBV6-1, the J gene TRBJ1-2; 7 nucleotides line up with TRBD1. Germline CDR1 and CDR2: MNHNS and SASEGT. V was pared by 2 bases and J by 5 bases, with 5 bases of the junction left unmatched. The CDR3 is 14 amino acids. The CDR3 DNA reads as TGTGCCAGCAGTGAATCCGGGACAGTGTATGGCTACACCTTC. This encodes CASSESGTVYGYTF.

This clone occurred a few times. V and J are TRBV11-2 and TRBJ2-5; possible D gene TRBD2, 6 bases. CDR3 length equals 12 residues. The germline CDR1 and CDR2 sequences are SGHAT and FQNNGV. V was trimmed by 1 base and J by 11 bases, leaving 11 bases between them. The CDR3 nucleotides are TGTGCCAGCAGCTTAGGGGGGGTAGAGCAGTACTTC. The encoded protein is CASSLGGVEQYF. The whole variable domain, filled in from reference TRBV11-2 and TRBJ2-5, reads EAGVAQSPRYKIIEKRQSVAFWCNPISGHATLYWYQQILGQGPKLLIQFQNNGVVDDSQLPKDRFSAERLKGVDSTLKIQPAKLEDSAVYLCASSLGGVEQYFGPGTRLLVL.

The chain recombines TRBV18 with TRBJ2-2, with a possible D match to TRBD2 (6 bases). Deletions cut 1 base from V and 4 bases from J, with 13 bases between. The germline V gene has CDR1 KGHSH and CDR2 LQKENI. The CDR3 has 16 amino acids. DNA for the CDR3: TGTGCCAGCTCACCACGGTGGGGAGGAGGCACCGGGGAGCTGTTTTTT. Translated, it gives CASSPRWGGGTGELFF.

V gene TRBV5-1 combines with J gene TRBJ2-5; 7 bases fit TRBD2. This CDR3 comprises 11 residues. Per germline, CDR1 SGHRS and CDR2 YFSETQ. J gave up 5 bases and V 5 bases, and 0 bases lay outside the gene matches. The DNA for the CDR3 is TGCGCCAGCAGGGGGGGGGAGACCCAGTACTTC. Translating gives CASRGGETQYF. Variable domain in full (rest from reference TRBV5-1 and TRBJ2-5): KAGVTQTPRYLIKTRGQQVTLSCSPISGHRSVSWYQQTPGQGLQFLFEYFSETQRNKGNFPGRFSGRQFSNSRSEMNVSTLELGDSALYLCASRGGETQYFGPGTRLLVL.

The CDR3 is CAISQSGQPHEQYF. The CDR3 coding sequence is TGTGCCATCAGTCAATCGGGACAGCCCCACGAGCAGTACTTC. This chain uses TRBV10-3 with TRBJ2-7; TRBD1 aligns across 7 bases. The CDR3 spans 14 residues. V was pared by 5 bases and J by 5 bases, with 9 bases of the junction left unmatched. Germline V lookup: CDR1 ENHRY, CDR2 SYGVKD.

This clone came up a few times. This chain joins TRBV25-1 and TRBJ1-1; D call uncertain. CDR1 MGHDK and CDR2 SYGVNS come from the germline V gene. The germline V and J ends were trimmed by 6 bases and 0 bases, with 8 bases remaining between them. CDR3 length: 13 residues. Written as DNA, the CDR3 is TGTGCCAGCAGACAGACATTGAACACTGAAGCTTTCTTT. Residues: CASRQTLNTEAFF.

This clone showed up just once. The chain joins TRBV5-4 to TRBJ2-3; 7 bases line up with TRBD2. Germline loops: CDR1 SGHNT, CDR2 YYREEE (reference sequence). V lost 0 bases and J lost 0; bases outside the gene matches: 10. The CDR3 has 18 residues. CDR3: CASSLDGGRVVSTDTQYF. The CDR3 DNA is TGTGCCAGCAGCTTGGATGGGGGGAGGGTGGTGAGCACAGATACGCAGTATTTT.

The rearrangement uses TRBV9 and TRBJ2-3; 7 bases are a match to TRBD1. The CDR3 consists of 14 residues. Germline V gene sequence: CDR1 SGDLS, CDR2 YYNGEE. Unmatched junction bases numbered 5, after V lost 6 bases and J lost 1 base. CDR3 loop: CASTRDSRTDTQYF. The CDR3 DNA reads as TGTGCCAGCACCAGGGACAGTCGCACAGATACGCAGTATTTT.

CDR3 coding DNA: TGTGCCACCAATCCGGGACAGGGGTATAGCGAGCAGTACTTC. Translation: CATNPGQGYSEQYF. This chain joins TRBV15 and TRBJ2-7; 10 positions agree with TRBD1. Per the germline V gene, CDR1 is LNHNV and CDR2 is YYDKDF (reference sequence). The CDR3 is 14 residues long. After removal of 7 bases from V and 6 bases from J, the junction contained 9 bases not matched to a gene.

CDR3 residues: CASSLGTGSSYNEQFF. The DNA of the CDR3 is TGCGCCAGCAGCTTGGGGACAGGGTCCTCCTACAATGAGCAGTTCTTC. The rearrangement joins TRBV5-1 to TRBJ2-1; 8 bases fit TRBD1. With 0 bases clipped from V and 0 bases from J, the junction kept 2 bases outside the gene matches. Per germline, CDR1 SGHRS and CDR2 YFSETQ. CDR3 size: 16 residues.

The chain uses TRBV29-1 and TRBJ2-7; D is perhaps TRBD1 (7 bases). V lost 2 bases and J lost 5, with 13 bases in between. CDR1 is SQVTM and CDR2 is ANQGSEA in the germline V gene. The CDR3 loop spans 13 amino acids. As DNA, the CDR3 is TGCAGCGTTGAAAGTCCCAGGGGGGACGAGCAGTACTTC. Protein product: CSVESPRGDEQYF.